This paragraph reports one T cell receptor (beta chain). It lacks a known antigen. No qualities accompany the bases; no much larger clone lies one base away. CDR1 and CDR2 are drawn from the germline V gene: SGHRS, YFSETQ. The CDR3, from cysteine to phenylalanine, totals 15 residues. Here the CDR3 DNA is all that survives: 45 bases in frame from base 1. The germline V end is reduced by 0 bases and the J end by 6 bases; junction bases left unmatched: 7. These data are taken from a study of shared clonotypes between healthy human individuals (dated by TCRdb to about 2020). In terms of the full investigation: A couple of women and three men aged 18 to 49 years were included in the cohort. Per donor, three plates each were used for CD4 naive and CD4 memory, two for CD8 naive, and one for CD8 memory. Blood TCR repertoires of five healthy adults were deeply sequenced to estimate repertoire size and the extent of clonotype sharing between individuals. Libraries were prepared and TCR repertoires were sequenced by different laboratories using diverse techniques, in order to increase sequencing depth and limit assay-specific biases. Each donor's leukapheresis produced roughly between about 0.8 and 10 billion PBMCs.

What the authors observed across the whole study: Compared with non-shared clonotypes, clonotypes shared by all four sorted-subset donors had higher generation probabilities. Only blood was sampled, and tissue TCR repertoires likely differ from those in blood. The genetic and exposure-history diversity represented was limited by the small number of donors. Estimated clonotype richness was generally larger for naive than for memory subsets. Pairwise subsampling indicated that sequencing depth was expected to affect the degree of clonotype sharing among donors. Across a few donors, around 5.4% of naive CD4, around 3.3% of naive CD8, 2% to 2.5% of memory CD4, and roughly 0.4% of memory CD8 clonotypes were shared. Incomplete sequencing was indicated by rarefaction of sorted-subset datasets, despite the large sequencing depth.

Healthy HIV-negative adults with no recently reported acute infections or vaccinations were included as donors. Every donor was a Caucasian adult living in Nashville, Tennessee, USA. CD4+ T cells were enriched by magnetic negative selection, after which naive cells were positively selected on CD45RA and the negative fraction was taken as the memory subset. Blood was collected by leukapheresis, and PBMCs were isolated by Ficoll-Histopaque density gradient centrifugation and then cryopreserved in liquid nitrogen vapor phase. Analytical flow cytometry was used to check the purity and quantity of every magnetically sorted T cell population. Genomic DNA was isolated from every sorted fraction and measured by UV absorbance on a Nanodrop 2000c. Using the deep immunoSEQ assay, multiplex PCR amplified TCR CDR3 regions from genomic DNA. Genomic DNA extracted from each cell subset was distributed evenly over all wells of several immunoSEQ 96-well plates, and each plate served as one replicate. For sorted subsets, around 0.2 ug genomic DNA, equal to some 28,000 T cell genomes, was loaded into each replicate PCR. Purified libraries were measured with a Qubit 3.0 fluorometer, size-checked on a Bioanalyzer 2100, and measured again with the KAPA Library Quantification kit. Every immunoSEQ 96-well plate was sequenced on a separate single-read 150-cycle Illumina NextSeq 550 flow cell. Per the original workflow: Because the immunoSEQ output included only junctional sequences and no quality scores, the filtering could not be the same as the filtering used for full-length reads. To assign V/J genes and CDR3, sequences were annotated against IMGT germline references using PyIR, a Python wrapper for IgBLAST v1.9. Any read was removed if the V/J assignment was weak (E-value above 1e-6), the CDR3 was missing, or the read contained stop codons, out-of-frame junctions, or ambiguous translated residues. A V3J clonotype was defined by an identical inferred V gene, J gene, and CDR3 amino acid sequence. The percentage overlap between two repertoires was calculated by dividing the number of shared unique clonotypes by the size of the smaller repertoire. Three approaches were used to assess repertoire richness: RTK rarefaction, the Chao1 estimator, and Recon v2.1 estimates of unobserved clonotypes. For all TCRbeta clonotypes obtained by the gDNA method from a few donors, generation probabilities were computed with OLGA. Drawn from immuneACCESS, this table holds only the in-frame rearrangements with V and J called that TCRdb kept. Clones are partly lost; checked studies trace under half to an unresolved V gene and leave the rest unexplained. Clonal size and the V and J genes are those of that table, whereas D and trimming came from the DNA. Recorded for this sample are over a million clones; 65% to 75% of them occurred a single time. The ten largest clones capture about 1.5% of the sample.

This TCR derives from a man aged 18 to 30 in good health. Sequenced input: memory CD4+ T cells sorted from blood. Per the publication, the cell subset or site label means: CD45RA-negative fraction. The sequence joins TRBV5-1 to TRBJ2-7, with TRBD2 matching 9 junction bases. The CDR3 loop reads CASSLGGGGASEQYF. The DNA sequence is given as TGCGCCAGCAGCTTGGGTGGCGGGGGGGCCTCCGAGCAGTACTTC.